The 32 T cell receptor beta chains below all came from one sample that was sequenced in a study of blood T cell repertoires in COVID-19. Using immunoSEQ multiplex PCR, the repertoire was profiled, and TCRdb retains in-frame clones only, with some absent. The data contain around 110,000 clones, just over 90% of them singletons. The sample taken for sequencing was peripheral blood. These receptors came from a woman aged 30 to 39 with acute or convalescent COVID-19.

The CDR3 DNA reads TGTGCCAGCAGTGACACGTCCAGGGGGCGCAATGATAACTATGGCTACACCTTC. As protein: CASSDTSRGRNDNYGYTF. V is TRBV6-2 or TRBV6-3 and J is TRBJ1-2; 8 nucleotides align to TRBD1. The germline gives CDR1 MNHEY, CDR2 SVGEGT. CDR3 length: 18 residues. The V segment lost 5 bases and the J segment 1 base; nucleotides outside the gene matches: 15.

This clone was picked up one time. This chain uses TRBV12-3 or TRBV12-4 with TRBJ2-7; D perhaps matches TRBD2 (5 bases). The CDR3 is 13 residues long. Trimming cost V 1 base and J 2 bases, with 6 bases left between them. In nucleotides, the CDR3 is TGTGCCAGCAGTTTAGACGGGGCCTACGAGCAGTACTTC. This gives the protein CASSLDGAYEQYF.

The chain has TRBV7-9 and TRBJ2-1; no clear D. Germline V gives CDR1 SEHNR, CDR2 FQNEAQ (reference sequence). The CDR3 runs to 15 residues. V was pared by 1 base and J by 4 bases, with 11 bases between. The CDR3 sequence is CASSLGSGQYNEQFF. In DNA form, the CDR3 reads TGTGCCAGCAGCTTAGGGTCTGGGCAGTACAATGAGCAGTTCTTC.

This clone has a single count. J is TRBJ2-7 and V is TRBV7-8; tentative D call: TRBD2 (6 bases). The CDR3 has 17 residues. Germline CDR1 and CDR2: SGHVS and FQNEAQ. The V end was cut by 5 bases, the J end by 2 bases, with 22 bases between. The CDR3 is CASSLTFSGAQPYEQYF. In DNA, the CDR3 is TGTGCCAGCAGCCTTACTTTTAGCGGCGCCCAACCCTACGAGCAGTACTTC.

The chain combines TRBV4-1 with TRBJ1-2; 7 positions match TRBD1. The CDR3 runs to 15 residues. CDR1 and CDR2 (germline): MGHRA, YSYEKL. With 0 bases clipped from V and 8 bases from J, the junction kept 9 bases outside the gene matches. CDR3 DNA sequence: TGCGCCAGCAGCCAAGAGTCAGGGGGAGGTTTAGGCTACACCTTC. As protein: CASSQESGGGLGYTF.

This chain connects TRBV7-2 to TRBJ1-1, with D possibly being TRBD1 (5 bases). Germline loops: CDR1 SGHTA, CDR2 FQGNSA. V lost 1 base to trimming and J lost 1 base, with 22 bases between them. The CDR3 is 19 amino acids. CDR3 protein: CASSLVVDSQNRRNTEAFF. Here the CDR3 DNA reads TGTGCCAGCAGCTTAGTCGTTGACAGCCAAAACCGAAGGAACACTGAAGCTTTCTTT.

This chain uses TRBV6-5 with TRBJ1-6; 10 positions agree with TRBD1. The germline CDR1 and CDR2 sequences are MNHEY and SVGAGI. The CDR3 covers 14 residues. Unmatched junction bases numbered 4, after V lost 6 bases and J lost 8 bases. This CDR3 reads CASSAGTGDSPLHF. In DNA form, the CDR3 reads TGTGCCAGCAGCGCCGGGACAGGGGATTCACCCCTCCACTTT.

The J gene is TRBJ2-1, the V gene TRBV9; 7 bases line up with TRBD2. After removal of 3 bases from V and 3 bases from J, the junction contained 12 bases not matched to a gene. Germline CDR1 reads SGDLS; CDR2 reads YYNGEE. CDR3 length: 17 residues. CDR3 bases: TGTGCCAGCAGCGATTCAAATCGGGGCGGGAGCTACAATGAGCAGTTCTTC. Its protein product is CASSDSNRGGSYNEQFF.

V gene TRBV10-3 combines with J gene TRBJ2-3, with 14 bases matching TRBD2. J was trimmed by 4 bases and V by 7 bases; bases with no gene match: 7. The CDR3 spans 16 residues. Per the germline V gene, CDR1 is ENHRY and CDR2 is SYGVKD. The CDR3 sequence: CAINLGTSGGSDTQYF. The CDR3 DNA sequence: TGTGCCATCAATTTGGGGACTAGCGGGGGATCAGATACGCAGTATTTT.

This clone was seen once. The DNA for the CDR3 is TGCGCCAGCAGCCCGGGACTAGCGGGGGGCTACGAGCAGTACTTC. It is translated as CASSPGLAGGYEQYF. J is TRBJ2-7 and V is TRBV5-1, with TRBD2 identical over 15 bases. The germline gives CDR1 SGHRS, CDR2 YFSETQ. CDR3 length: 15 residues. The J segment lost 3 bases and the V segment lost 4 bases, leaving 2 bases of the junction unmatched.

The chain joins TRBV3-1 (or the pseudogene TRBV3-2) to TRBJ1-3; D remains unclear. The CDR3 covers 15 residues. CDR1 is LGHDT and CDR2 is YNNKEL in the germline V gene (reference sequence). Trimming stripped 4 bases from V and 0 bases from J, with 10 bases between. The CDR3: CASSRGVASGNTIYF. CDR3 nucleotide sequence: TGTGCCAGCAGCCGCGGGGTCGCCTCTGGAAACACCATATATTTT.

The V and J genes are TRBV7-8 and TRBJ2-7, with 8 bases matching TRBD2. CDR3 length: 16 amino acids. CDR1 is SGHVS, CDR2 FQNEAQ, per germline. The junction had 13 bases not matched to a gene; V was cut back by 3 bases and J by 6 bases. This CDR3 reads CASSFTSGSVLGEQYF. For the CDR3, the DNA is TGTGCCAGCAGCTTCACTAGCGGATCAGTTTTAGGCGAGCAGTACTTC. The full variable domain, completed using reference TRBV7-8 and TRBJ2-7, is GAGVSQSPRYKVAKRGQDVALRCDPISGHVSLFWYQQALGQGPEFLTYFQNEAQLDKSGLPSDRFFAERPEGSVSTLKIQRTQQEDSAVYLCASSFTSGSVLGEQYFGPGTRLTVT.

The gene calls are TRBV28 and TRBJ2-2; TRBD1 is a possible D gene (6 bases). Trimming removed 1 base at V and 5 bases at J, with 14 bases between. Germline V lookup: CDR1 MDHEN, CDR2 SYDVKM. The CDR3 has 16 residues. CDR3 loop: CASSLLGQGKTGELFF. CDR3 in DNA: TGTGCCAGCAGTTTATTGGGGCAGGGGAAGACCGGGGAGCTGTTTTTT.

This chain uses TRBV11-2 with TRBJ1-4, with 7 bases aligning to TRBD1. V lost 4 bases to trimming and J lost 10 bases; unmatched junction nucleotides: 21. In germline, CDR1 is SGHAT, CDR2 FQNNGV. The CDR3 runs 18 residues. CDR3 bases: TGTGCCAGCAGCTACCTAAGTCGCCGAGACAGGGAAGACGGAAAACTGTTTTTT. Translated: CASSYLSRRDREDGKLFF.

This chain's CDR3 is CASSYVPSYEQYF. The CDR3 DNA reads as TGTGCCAGCAGTTACGTCCCGTCCTACGAGCAGTACTTC. The chain couples TRBV6-6 to TRBJ2-7, with no clear D. V lost 2 bases to trimming and J lost 1 base, with 6 bases between them. CDR3 length equals 13 residues. Germline-derived CDR1 and CDR2 are MNHNY and SVGAGI (reference sequence).

This chain's CDR3 is CASSLTGLAGWDEQFF. CDR3 DNA: TGTGCCAGCAGCTTAACGGGACTAGCGGGATGGGATGAGCAGTTCTTC. This chain uses TRBV11-3 with TRBJ2-1; 13 bases agree with TRBD2. Germline V gene lookup returns CDR1 SGHNT and CDR2 YENEEA. J was trimmed by 8 bases and V by 2 bases; bases with no gene match: 6. The CDR3 covers 16 residues.

This rearrangement joins TRBV15 to TRBJ2-7; 11 nucleotides agree with TRBD2. The CDR3 totals 15 residues. Trimming removed 0 bases from V and 6 bases from J; junction bases left unmatched: 4. Per germline, CDR1 LNHNV and CDR2 YYDKDF (reference sequence). The DNA of the CDR3 is TGTGCCACCAGCAGAGACGCGCTAGCGGGAGGCGAGCAGTACTTC. Encoded protein: CATSRDALAGGEQYF.

The chain recombines TRBV27 with TRBJ2-1; 12 bases map to TRBD2. The CDR3 is made up of 15 amino acids. The V segment lost 7 bases and the J segment 7 bases; nucleotides outside the gene matches: 8. CDR1 and CDR2 (germline): MNHEY, SMNVEV (reference sequence). The CDR3 coding sequence is TGTGCCAGCACCCGACTAGCGGGAGTAAGGAATGAGCAGTTCTTC. It encodes CASTRLAGVRNEQFF.

This chain connects TRBV18 to TRBJ1-4; D might be TRBD1 (5 bases). Between the trimmed V and J ends, which lost 1 base and 7 bases, there was a span of 10 bases. Germline assignment: CDR1 KGHSH and CDR2 LQKENI. CDR3 length: 14 amino acids. The CDR3 loop reads CASSPRDLGEKLFF. CDR3 DNA sequence: TGTGCCAGCTCACCACGGGACTTGGGTGAAAAACTGTTTTTT.

In DNA form, the CDR3 reads TGTGCCAGCAGCGCGTCAGGGGGCGCAGGCGGGGAGCTGTTTTTT. Translating it yields CASSASGGAGGELFF. J is TRBJ2-2 and V is TRBV9; 8 bases are shared with TRBD1. Germline loops: CDR1 SGDLS, CDR2 YYNGEE. The CDR3 has 15 amino acids. With V trimmed by 3 bases and J by 7 bases, 8 bases remained unmatched.

The chain uses TRBV5-1 and TRBJ2-7; D is unclear. Trimming removed 0 bases from V and 7 bases from J, with 5 bases in between. Germline assignment: CDR1 SGHRS and CDR2 YFSETQ. The CDR3 runs to 11 residues. The CDR3 DNA sequence: TGCGCCAGCAGCTTGGCCCGGGAGCAGTACTTC. It translates to CASSLAREQYF.

In this sample, this clone turned up a few times. The gene calls are TRBV7-8 and TRBJ1-6; tentatively, D is TRBD1 (5 bases). Germline V gene data show CDR1 as SGHVS and CDR2 as FQNEAQ. Between the trimmed V and J ends, which lost 5 bases and 2 bases, there was a span of 7 bases. CDR3 length equals 14 residues. CDR3 amino acids: CASSRQTYNSPLHF. Here the CDR3 DNA reads TGTGCCAGCAGCAGACAGACCTATAATTCACCCCTCCACTTT.

The chain has TRBV7-3 and TRBJ2-2, with D perhaps TRBD2 (7 bases). CDR3 length equals 17 residues. CDR1 SGHTA and CDR2 FQGTGA come from the germline V gene. Trimming took off 5 bases at V and 1 base at J, with 17 bases between the two ends. DNA of the CDR3: TGTGCCAGCAGCCCAAGGGGGGGCGGAATGAACACCGGGGAGCTGTTTTTT. It translates to CASSPRGGGMNTGELFF.

This clone was recorded once. V usage is TRBV18 and J usage is TRBJ1-5; 8 bases map to TRBD1. The germline gives CDR1 KGHSH, CDR2 LQKENI. Germline trimming cut 2 bases from V and 0 bases from J; bases unmatched to any gene: 12. The CDR3 length is 19 residues. This CDR3 reads CASSPVWTGKFISNQPQHF. CDR3 coding DNA: TGTGCCAGCTCACCAGTCTGGACAGGGAAATTCATTAGCAATCAGCCCCAGCATTTT.

V and J are TRBV11-2 and TRBJ2-2; TRBD1 is a possible D gene (6 bases). Germline V CDR1 and CDR2: SGHAT, FQNNGV. V lost 5 bases and J 0 bases, leaving 19 bases between the germline ends. The CDR3 is 18 amino acids. CDR3 residues: CASSITFDRTTNTGELFF. The CDR3 coding sequence is TGTGCCAGCAGCATAACCTTCGACAGGACAACGAACACCGGGGAGCTGTTTTTT. Full variable domain (outside the CDR3, taken from reference TRBV11-2 and TRBJ2-2): EAGVAQSPRYKIIEKRQSVAFWCNPISGHATLYWYQQILGQGPKLLIQFQNNGVVDDSQLPKDRFSAERLKGVDSTLKIQPAKLEDSAVYLCASSITFDRTTNTGELFFGEGSRLTVL.

The V and J genes are TRBV9 and TRBJ1-2; D is unclear. V was shortened by 4 bases and J by 8 bases, with 21 bases between the two germline ends. In germline, CDR1 is SGDLS, CDR2 YYNGEE. The length of the CDR3 is 15 residues. CDR3 region: CASSPSSEGGRGYTF. As DNA, the CDR3 is TGTGCCAGCAGCCCCAGTTCGGAGGGAGGGCGGGGCTACACCTTC.

The rearrangement joins TRBV5-4 to TRBJ2-2, with D perhaps matching TRBD2 (6 bases). V was pared by 1 base and J by 3 bases, with 16 bases between. Germline V CDR1 and CDR2: SGHNT, YYREEE (reference sequence). This CDR3 comprises 17 residues. The CDR3 bases are TGTGCCAGCAGCTTGTCACGGACTAACCTTCACACCGGGGAGCTGTTTTTT. Translating gives CASSLSRTNLHTGELFF.

The chain employs TRBV27 and TRBJ1-5, with D possibly TRBD1 on 6 matching bases. CDR3 length equals 15 residues. Germline V lookup: CDR1 MNHEY, CDR2 SMNVEV (reference sequence). Trimming took 6 bases from V and 0 from J, leaving 12 bases between them. The DNA for the CDR3 is TGTGCCAGCAGACAGGGCCTTTATAGCAATCAGCCCCAGCATTTT. Protein sequence: CASRQGLYSNQPQHF.

V is TRBV9 and J is TRBJ2-1; 7 bases agree with TRBD2. The germline gives CDR1 SGDLS, CDR2 YYNGEE. This CDR3 is built from 16 residues. V dropped 3 bases and J dropped 9; count of bases not matched to a gene: 15. CDR3 nucleotides: TGTGCCAGCAGCGCTGGGACTAAGGCCCCCCGCGGTGAGCAGTTCTTC. It yields the protein CASSAGTKAPRGEQFF.

The chain joins TRBV11-2 to TRBJ2-3; D might be TRBD1 (6 bases). V gave up 4 bases and J gave up 3 bases, with 8 bases separating them. This CDR3 spans 13 amino acids. Germline CDR1 and CDR2: SGHAT and FQNNGV. CDR3: CASSYGQTDTQYF. The CDR3 nucleotides read TGTGCCAGCAGCTACGGACAGACAGATACGCAGTATTTT. Together with reference TRBV11-2 and TRBJ2-3, the CDR3 gives the full variable domain: EAGVAQSPRYKIIEKRQSVAFWCNPISGHATLYWYQQILGQGPKLLIQFQNNGVVDDSQLPKDRFSAERLKGVDSTLKIQPAKLEDSAVYLCASSYGQTDTQYFGPGTRLTVL.

CDR3: CASSSPAGGGRKLFF. CDR3 coding DNA: TGTGCCAGCAGTTCCCCCGCGGGAGGCGGGCGAAAACTGTTTTTT. The gene calls are TRBV28 and TRBJ1-4; no firm D call. This CDR3 has 15 residues. V lost 4 bases and J 10 bases, leaving 19 bases between the germline ends. The germline CDR1 and CDR2 sequences are MDHEN and SYDVKM.

The chain combines TRBV28 with TRBJ2-1; the match to TRBD2 covers 10 bases. The ends lost 7 bases at V and 7 bases at J; junction bases unmatched: 10. This CDR3 is 15 amino acids long. Per the germline V gene, CDR1 is MDHEN and CDR2 is SYDVKM. DNA for the CDR3: TGTGCCAGCAAGCCCCTAGCGGGAGTTTTGAATGAGCAGTTCTTC. Its translation is CASKPLAGVLNEQFF. Combining the CDR3 with reference TRBV28 and TRBJ2-1 gives the whole variable domain DVKVTQSSRYLVKRTGEKVFLECVQDMDHENMFWYRQDPGLGLRLIYFSYDVKMKEKGDIPEGYSVSREKKERFSLILESASTNQTSMYLCASKPLAGVLNEQFFGPGTRLTVL.